These 7 T cell receptor beta chains were sequenced from one sample in a study of blood T cells in healthy people across ages. Together with a sample-barcoded 5' primer, a J-beta primer mix was included in a second PCR lasting roughly 6 to 12 cycles. TCRdb fed the 5' RACE reads into MiXCR, producing one record per CDR3 protein. The sample consists of 600,000 to 800,000 distinct CDR3 sequences, around a fifth of them appearing once. Material for sequencing was blood. The origin of the receptors is a man between 70 and 80 years old in good health.

This clonotype was counted a few times. The rearrangement uses TRBV7-9 and TRBJ2-5; 8 bases are a match to TRBD2. The V and J ends lost 5 bases and 1 base, in that order; junction bases with no gene match: 9. This CDR3 contains 16 residues. CDR1 is SEHNR and CDR2 is FQNEAQ in the germline V gene (reference sequence). The CDR3 DNA sequence: TGTGCCAGCAGCCCGGGACTAGGAGAGGTCCAAGAGACCCAGTACTTC. This encodes CASSPGLGEVQETQYF.

This clonotype occurred many times. V and J are TRBV7-9 and TRBJ2-3, with D tentatively TRBD2 (5 bases). This CDR3 region has 16 residues. CDR1 is SEHNR and CDR2 is FQNEAQ in the germline V gene (reference sequence). V lost 5 bases, J lost 1 base, and 16 bases lay in between. The CDR3, as DNA: TGTGCCAGCAGCCCTTCTTTAGCGAGACGCACAGATACGCAGTATTTT. Its translation is CASSPSLARRTDTQYF.

The V call is TRBV5-1, the J call TRBJ1-5, with 7 positions matching TRBD1. CDR3 size: 15 residues. Losses at the gene ends were 2 bases for V and 3 bases for J; bases not matched to a gene: 5. CDR1 is SGHRS, CDR2 YFSETQ, per germline. Written as DNA, the CDR3 is TGCGCCAGCAGCTTTACGGGACAGCTCAATCAGCCCCAGCATTTT. Translated, it gives CASSFTGQLNQPQHF.

This sequence joins TRBV6-5 and TRBJ1-1; D gene ambiguous. Germline lookup yields CDR1 MNHEY and CDR2 SVGAGI. The V gene lost 2 bases and the J gene lost 1 base, with 5 bases spanning the gap. This CDR3 region has 13 residues. DNA for the CDR3: TGTGCCAGCAGTTACATGGGGAACACTGAAGCTTTCTTT. This sequence encodes CASSYMGNTEAFF.

The table lists this clonotype with a few counts. The chain has TRBV5-5 and TRBJ1-1, with D maybe TRBD1 (5 bases). Germline V CDR1 and CDR2: SGHKS, YYEKEE (reference sequence). V was shortened by 3 bases and J by 0 bases, with 12 bases between the two germline ends. The CDR3 length is 15 residues. DNA of the CDR3: TGTGCCAGCAGCTCATCAGGGTTGATGAACACTGAAGCTTTCTTT. Translating it yields CASSSSGLMNTEAFF.

This clonotype was seen a few times. The rearrangement uses TRBV20-1 and TRBJ2-4, with a tentative D call TRBD1 (5 bases). The length of the CDR3 is 14 residues. V shed 3 bases and J shed 6 bases, with 15 bases lying between them. Germline V gene sequence: CDR1 DFQATT, CDR2 SNEGSKA (reference sequence). The CDR3 DNA sequence: TGCAGTGCTAGTATAGGGGCTATAAGAAACATTCAGTACTTC. Its protein is CSASIGAIRNIQYF.

The chain is built from TRBV21-1 and TRBJ2-5; the table names TRBD2, a call not compared with the DNA. TRBV21-1 is a documented pseudogene. This CDR3 is 16 amino acids long. The chain's CDR3 is CASSKAKASAEETQYF. In DNA, the CDR3 is TGTGCCAGCAGCAAGGCGAAGGCTAGCGCTGAAGAGACCCAGTACTTC.